The rows below give T cell receptor beta chains drawn from one sample of a study of shared clonotypes between healthy human individuals. Measured with immunoSEQ multiplex PCR; TCRdb has only the in-frame clones, and not every one. The sample lists just over 2,000,000 clones; about 94% were seen once. Sequencing input: naive CD8+ T cells sorted from blood. Receptors originate from a man in his late teens or twenties in good health. Each CDR3 is given with its conserved first and last residue. A D gene is named only where the DNA matches it firmly. Clone size appears in some rows only: once, few, many, or a class for an expanded clone.

NA	once	TRBV27	TRBJ2-7	CASSPSRGTHTYEQYF	TGTGCCAGCAGTCCCTCCCGGGGGACCCACACCTACGAGCAGTACTTC
NA	NA	TRBV29-1	TRBJ2-7	CSVEGGGPAYEQYF	TGCAGCGTCGAAGGGGGGGGGCCTGCCTACGAGCAGTACTTC
NA	once	TRBV5-4	TRBJ1-2	CASSLKLDYGYTF	TGTGCCAGCAGCTTGAAGCTAGACTATGGCTACACCTTC
TRBD1	NA	TRBV7-9	TRBJ1-2	CASSSGTGVGYTF	TGTGCCAGCAGCTCCGGGACAGGGGTCGGCTACACCTTC
NA	NA	TRBV5-6	TRBJ2-2	CASSLGPGELFF	TGTGCCAGCAGCTTGGGACCCGGGGAGCTGTTTTTT
TRBD1	NA	TRBV9	TRBJ1-4	CASSVDGTGDEKLFF	TGTGCCAGCAGCGTAGATGGGACAGGGGATGAAAAACTGTTTTTT
NA	NA	TRBV28	TRBJ1-1	CASSPYQGWDTEAFF	TGTGCCAGCAGTCCCTATCAGGGGTGGGACACTGAAGCTTTCTTT
NA	NA	TRBV25-1	TRBJ1-1	CASSERGVGNTEAFF	TGTGCCAGCAGTGAACGCGGGGTAGGGAACACTGAAGCTTTCTTT
NA	NA	TRBV27	TRBJ2-5	CASSLLGVGETQYF	TGTGCCAGCAGTTTATTGGGGGTAGGAGAGACCCAGTACTTC
NA	NA	TRBV6-6	TRBJ2-7	CASRDGYSSYEQYF	TGTGCCAGCAGGGACGGGTACAGCTCCTACGAGCAGTACTTC
TRBD2	NA	TRBV5-6	TRBJ2-7	CASSWGDWREDYEQYF	TGTGCCAGCAGCTGGGGCGATTGGCGGGAGGACTACGAGCAGTACTTC
TRBD2	NA	TRBV2	TRBJ2-1	CASLSGRVYNEQFF	TGTGCCAGTTTAAGCGGGAGGGTGTACAATGAGCAGTTCTTC
NA	NA	TRBV7-8	TRBJ2-7	CASSLEFLRDSYEQYF	TGTGCCAGCAGCTTAGAATTTTTGAGGGACTCCTACGAGCAGTACTTC
NA	NA	TRBV6-5	TRBJ1-5	CASSHGLGSNQPQHF	TGTGCCAGCAGCCACGGGCTCGGGAGCAATCAGCCCCAGCATTTT
NA	NA	TRBV30	TRBJ1-3	CAWNRAGNTIYF	TGTGCCTGGAACAGGGCTGGAAACACCATATATTTT
TRBD2	NA	TRBV19	TRBJ2-1	CASSINSGPYNEQFF	TGTGCCAGTAGTATAAATAGCGGGCCCTACAATGAGCAGTTCTTC
NA	NA	TRBV6-1	TRBJ1-1	CASSESPPGRGRVGERTEAFF	TGTGCCAGCAGTGAAAGCCCCCCAGGGAGGGGCCGAGTCGGGGAACGAACTGAAGCTTTCTTT
NA	NA	TRBV4-1	TRBJ2-7	CASSPIEDGYEQYF	TGCGCCAGCAGCCCCATCGAGGACGGTTACGAGCAGTACTTC
NA	NA	TRBV9	TRBJ1-1	CASSPQDGNTEAFF	TGTGCCAGCAGCCCGCAGGACGGGAACACTGAAGCTTTCTTT
TRBD2	NA	TRBV30	TRBJ2-5	CAWSVAGLQETQYF	TGTGCCTGGAGTGTAGCGGGACTCCAAGAGACCCAGTACTTC
NA	NA	TRBV27	TRBJ1-4	CASSPVTFEKLFF	TGTGCCAGCAGTCCCGTGACCTTCGAAAAACTGTTTTTT
TRBD1	NA	TRBV5-4	TRBJ2-7	CASSFPDRAYEQYF	TGTGCCAGCAGCTTTCCGGACAGGGCCTACGAGCAGTACTTC
TRBD1	NA	TRBV7-9	TRBJ1-3	CASSYTGEAGNTIYF	TGTGCCAGCAGCTACACAGGGGAAGCTGGAAACACCATATATTTT
NA	NA	TRBV4-2	TRBJ2-3	CASSHHWAGPAQYF	TGTGCCAGCAGCCACCATTGGGCAGGGCCTGCGCAGTATTTT
TRBD2	NA	TRBV11-2	TRBJ2-2	CASSLGAGGPNGELFF	TGTGCCAGCAGCTTAGGCGCGGGAGGGCCAAACGGGGAGCTGTTTTTT
NA	NA	TRBV7-9	TRBJ1-2	CASSVGAGKDYGYTF	TGTGCCAGCAGCGTGGGGGCAGGGAAGGACTATGGCTACACCTTC
NA	NA	TRBV7-2	TRBJ1-1	CASSFHPRGEAFF	TGTGCCAGCAGCTTTCACCCCCGGGGCGAAGCTTTCTTT
TRBD2	NA	TRBV27	TRBJ2-7	CASSFRTGLASEQYF	TGTGCCAGCAGTTTCAGAACGGGACTAGCGTCAGAGCAGTACTTC
NA	NA	TRBV13	TRBJ1-1	CASSLAWDTEAFF	TGTGCCAGCAGCTTAGCTTGGGACACTGAAGCTTTCTTT
TRBD2	NA	TRBV27	TRBJ2-6	CASSAFWDYPSGANVLTF	TGTGCCAGCAGTGCCTTTTGGGACTACCCCTCTGGGGCCAACGTCCTGACTTTC
NA	NA	TRBV7-8	TRBJ1-4	CASSLVIGDGPPNEKLFF	TGTGCCAGCAGCTTAGTGATAGGGGACGGACCCCCCAATGAAAAACTGTTTTTT
NA	NA	TRBV2	TRBJ2-1	CASSILPGSSYNEQFF	TGTGCCAGCAGTATCCTTCCAGGTAGCTCCTACAATGAGCAGTTCTTC
TRBD2	NA	TRBV7-9	TRBJ2-3	CASSYGLAGGGADTQYF	TGTGCCAGCAGCTACGGACTAGCGGGAGGCGGGGCAGATACGCAGTATTTT
NA	NA	TRBV27	TRBJ2-7	CASSLLSQGSYFYEQYF	TGTGCCAGCAGTTTATTGAGCCAGGGATCATATTTCTACGAGCAGTACTTC
NA	NA	TRBV9	TRBJ2-2	CASSAGNTGELFF	TGTGCCAGCAGCGCGGGGAACACCGGGGAGCTGTTTTTT
TRBD1	NA	TRBV11-2	TRBJ2-5	CASSGTGEGETQYF	TGTGCCAGCAGCGGGACAGGGGAAGGAGAGACCCAGTACTTC
NA	NA	TRBV6-1	TRBJ2-1	CASSYLFGTPNEQFF	TGTGCCAGCTCATATCTTTTCGGGACACCCAATGAGCAGTTCTTC
TRBD2	NA	TRBV6-5	TRBJ2-1	CASSSSGTSAGEQFF	TGTGCCAGCAGTTCCTCCGGGACTAGCGCGGGTGAGCAGTTCTTC
NA	NA	TRBV14	TRBJ1-4	CASSQDSMRGYGEKLFF	TGTGCCAGCAGCCAAGATTCGATGCGGGGGTACGGAGAAAAACTGTTTTTT
NA	NA	TRBV7-6	TRBJ1-1	CASSFPETGADTEAFF	TGTGCCAGCAGCTTCCCGGAGACGGGGGCGGACACTGAAGCTTTCTTT
TRBD1	NA	TRBV6-7	TRBJ2-7	CASSYAQDRGPESSYEQYF	TGTGCCAGCAGTTACGCCCAGGACAGGGGGCCCGAGAGCTCCTACGAGCAGTACTTC
NA	NA	TRBV10-2	TRBJ2-5	CASSEGLGWETQYF	TGCGCCAGCAGTGAGGGTCTGGGCTGGGAGACCCAGTACTTC
NA	NA	TRBV5-4	TRBJ1-2	CASSGDGLRGYTF	TGTGCCAGCAGCGGGGACGGCCTTCGGGGCTACACCTTC
NA	NA	TRBV7-9	TRBJ2-3	CASSGDLGGTQYF	TGTGCCAGCAGCGGGGATCTTGGAGGTACGCAGTATTTT
NA	once	TRBV10-2	TRBJ2-1	CASTDKHNEQFF	TGCGCCAGCACGGACAAGCACAATGAGCAGTTCTTC
NA	NA	TRBV4-1	TRBJ2-7	CASSQAGTGYEQYF	TGCGCCAGCAGCCAAGCCGGGACGGGCTACGAGCAGTACTTC
NA	NA	TRBV13	TRBJ1-2	CASILRGGDGYTF	TGTGCCAGCATCCTCCGGGGGGGTGACGGCTACACCTTC
NA	NA	TRBV28	TRBJ2-1	CASSLGFSSYNEQFF	TGTGCCAGCAGTTTGGGGTTTAGCTCCTACAATGAGCAGTTCTTC
NA	NA	TRBV28	TRBJ1-4	CASSKSEDYPFHTLLATVNEKLFF	TGTGCCAGCAGTAAAAGCGAAGACTACCCCTTTCACACTCTCTTAGCCACGGTCAATGAAAAACTGTTTTTT
NA	once	TRBV7-2	TRBJ2-5	CASSLRTVGETQYF	TGTGCCAGCAGCCTACGGACCGTCGGGGAGACCCAGTACTTC
TRBD2	NA	TRBV27	TRBJ2-2	CASSVISGRATGELFF	TGTGCCAGCAGTGTAATTAGCGGGAGGGCCACCGGGGAGCTGTTTTTT
TRBD1	NA	TRBV10-2	TRBJ1-1	CASSAGGHTEAFF	TGCGCCAGCAGTGCAGGGGGCCACACTGAAGCTTTCTTT
NA	NA	TRBV2	TRBJ1-1	CARQWGMNTEAFF	TGTGCCAGACAATGGGGTATGAACACTGAAGCTTTCTTT
TRBD1	NA	TRBV30	TRBJ2-5	CAWDRAPETQYF	TGTGCCTGGGACAGGGCGCCGGAGACCCAGTACTTC